One sample yielded the 18 T cell receptor beta chains listed below, sequenced in a study of T-cell memory formation after mild COVID-19. MiXCR, applied by TCRdb to the 5' RACE reads, yields one record per CDR3 protein. Here the sample spans fewer than 150,000 distinct CDR3 sequences, over 15% being singletons. The source material was PBMCs or a T cell subset sorted from them (not recorded which). These receptors came from a young man who had mild COVID-19 (a few samples of this study predate the infection). Cell type and time point are not known.

The rearrangement uses TRBV27 and TRBJ1-4; weak D call: TRBD1 (5 bases). This CDR3 contains 14 residues. V gave up 2 bases and J gave up 8 bases, with 12 bases separating them. Germline V CDR1 and CDR2: MNHEY, SMNVEV (reference sequence). Written as DNA, the CDR3 is TGTGCCAGCAGTTTAGTAGGGGTCCAGGAAAAACTGTTTTTT. Protein product: CASSLVGVQEKLFF.

This rearrangement joins TRBV7-8 to TRBJ2-5; D unresolved. Trimming stripped 3 bases from V and 5 bases from J, with 10 bases between. Germline CDR1 SGHVS, CDR2 FQNEAQ. This CDR3 contains 13 residues. The CDR3 is CASSFALGETQYF. CDR3 bases: TGTGCCAGCAGCTTCGCCCTGGGGGAGACCCAGTACTTC.

This clonotype was recorded at least ten times. V gene TRBV4-2 combines with J gene TRBJ2-2, with 7 bases identical to TRBD2. This CDR3 is 13 amino acids long. In germline, CDR1 is LGHNA, CDR2 YNFKEQ. Trimming at V came to 4 bases and at J to 4 bases, leaving 0 bases not matched to a gene. The CDR3 spells CASSRTSTGELFF. CDR3 coding DNA: TGTGCCAGCAGCCGGACTAGCACCGGGGAGCTGTTTTTT.

The chain recombines TRBV29-1 with TRBJ1-3, with D tentatively TRBD1 (5 bases). The CDR3 spans 14 residues. The V and J ends lost 3 bases and 3 bases respectively, with 12 bases between them. CDR1 and CDR2 (germline): SQVTM, ANQGSEA. The CDR3 loop reads CSVDNGGVGNTIYF. CDR3 DNA: TGCAGCGTTGATAACGGGGGTGTTGGAAACACCATATATTTT.

This clonotype occurred a few times. The CDR3 protein is CASSPGTTREQYV. In nucleotides, the CDR3 is TGTGCCAGCAGCCCAGGGACTACCAGAGAGCAGTACGTC. This sequence joins TRBV7-2 and TRBJ2-7; TRBD2 aligns across 7 bases. V gave up 5 bases and J gave up 7 bases; unmatched junction bases: 8. The CDR3 has 13 amino acids. Germline CDR1 is SGHTA and CDR2 is FQGNSA.

The gene calls are TRBV6-4 and TRBJ1-1; D might be TRBD1 (6 bases). The CDR3 length is 13 residues. Trimming cost V 5 bases and J 1 base, with 8 bases left between them. Germline loops: CDR1 MRHNA, CDR2 SNTAGT. CDR3: CASSKDRNTEAFF. CDR3 DNA: TGTGCCAGCAGTAAGGACAGGAACACTGAAGCTTTCTTT.

This clonotype was picked up a small number of times. V gene TRBV4-3 combines with J gene TRBJ2-3; 8 nucleotides match TRBD1. Germline V CDR1 and CDR2: LGHNA, YSLEER. CDR3 length: 16 residues. Germline trimming cut 3 bases from V and 6 bases from J; bases unmatched to any gene: 11. CDR3 sequence: CASSHYRQGTWDTQYF. The CDR3 coding sequence is TGCGCCAGCAGCCACTACCGACAGGGGACATGGGATACGCAGTATTTT.

This clonotype was observed a handful of times. The chain couples TRBV12-3 or TRBV12-4 to TRBJ2-1; possibly TRBD2 for D (5 bases). The CDR3 spans 12 residues. V lost 7 bases, J lost 5 bases, and 9 bases lay in between. For the CDR3, the DNA is TGTGCCAGCAAAACTAGTAACAATGAGCAGTTCTTC. Translated, it gives CASKTSNNEQFF.

This clonotype was observed a few times. The chain carries TRBV4-2 and TRBJ2-3; tentative D call: TRBD1 (5 bases). The germline CDR1 and CDR2 sequences are LGHNA and YNFKEQ. The CDR3 extends over 14 amino acids. V was trimmed by 4 bases and J by 3 bases, leaving 11 bases between them. The CDR3 nucleotides are TGTGCCAGCAGCCGAAGACAGATTACAGATACGCAGTATTTT. Translating it yields CASSRRQITDTQYF.

The chain couples TRBV7-2 to TRBJ2-1; 9 bases line up with TRBD2. Germline V lookup: CDR1 SGHTA, CDR2 FQGNSA. V gave up 5 bases and J gave up 6 bases; unmatched junction bases: 14. The CDR3 has 17 amino acids. The CDR3 reads CASSLRVGAGGPNEQFF. DNA of the CDR3: TGTGCCAGCAGCCTCCGAGTCGGGGCGGGGGGGCCCAATGAGCAGTTCTTC.

There are a few counts of this clonotype. V is TRBV30 and J is TRBJ2-5; D may be TRBD1 (6 bases). The germline V gene has CDR1 GTSNPN and CDR2 SVGIG (reference sequence). This CDR3 is 14 amino acids long. V lost 2 bases to trimming and J lost 7 bases, with 17 bases between them. The CDR3 bases are TGTGCCTGGAGTATGTCAGGGGCGAGGGGGACCCAGTACTTC. Encoded protein: CAWSMSGARGTQYF.

This chain uses TRBV29-1 with TRBJ2-1, with a possible D match to TRBD1 (5 bases). The V end was cut by 4 bases, the J end by 9 bases, with 13 bases between. Germline lookup yields CDR1 SQVTM and CDR2 ANQGSEA. The CDR3 loop spans 12 amino acids. CDR3 DNA sequence: TGCAGCGTTGCCCTATGGGGCCTTGAGCAGTTCTTC. Encoded protein: CSVALWGLEQFF.

This clonotype was seen more than once but under ten times. The V gene is TRBV5-1, the J gene TRBJ1-4, with D perhaps matching TRBD1 (6 bases). Looked up from germline, CDR1 is SGHRS and CDR2 is YFSETQ. The CDR3 runs 15 residues. V lost 0 bases to trimming and J lost 4 bases, with 10 bases between them. CDR3 sequence reads: CASSLAGQSNEKLFF. The CDR3 nucleotides read TGCGCCAGCAGCTTGGCCGGACAGAGTAATGAAAAACTGTTTTTT.

This clonotype was picked up many times. V and J are TRBV10-3 and TRBJ2-3; D is unresolved. Per the germline V gene, CDR1 is ENHRY and CDR2 is SYGVKD. Trimming stripped 6 bases from V and 0 bases from J, with 10 bases between. The CDR3 covers 14 residues. The CDR3 is CAISLTTSTDTQYF. The CDR3 DNA follows: TGTGCCATCAGCCTGACAACTAGCACAGATACGCAGTATTTT.

The chain is built from TRBV5-4 and TRBJ2-2, with TRBD2 matching 8 bases. Unmatched junction bases numbered 5, after V lost 4 bases and J lost 0 bases. CDR1 and CDR2 from the germline V gene are SGHNT and YYREEE (reference sequence). The CDR3 runs to 16 residues. CDR3 DNA: TGTGCCAGCAGCAGAACGACTAGCGCGAACACCGGGGAGCTGTTTTTT. It specifies CASSRTTSANTGELFF.

The chain recombines TRBV5-1 with TRBJ1-2; D gene ambiguous. V dropped 4 bases and J dropped 1 base, with 14 bases sitting between them. The germline V gene has CDR1 SGHRS and CDR2 YFSETQ. The CDR3 is 15 residues long. The CDR3 DNA reads as TGCGCCAGCAGCCTGGGAAGTAGGGTTAACTATGGCTACACCTTC. Translating gives CASSLGSRVNYGYTF.

The chain employs TRBV7-2 and TRBJ2-3; 10 nucleotides match TRBD2. Germline CDR1 and CDR2: SGHTA and FQGNSA. The CDR3 totals 16 residues. V was pared by 2 bases and J by 1 base, with 3 bases of the junction left unmatched. CDR3 amino acids: CASSLLAGVRTDTQYF. The CDR3 DNA is TGTGCCAGCAGCTTACTAGCGGGGGTCCGCACAGATACGCAGTATTTT.

The table lists this clonotype with a few counts. This chain uses TRBV20-1 with TRBJ1-2, with TRBD1 as a possible D gene (6 bases). V was shortened by 1 base and J by 5 bases, with 17 bases between the two germline ends. The CDR3 is made up of 15 amino acids. CDR1 is DFQATT and CDR2 is SNEGSKA in the germline V gene (reference sequence). The CDR3 loop reads CSARVDRNRPYGYTF. CDR3 coding DNA: TGCAGTGCTAGAGTAGACAGGAACCGACCGTATGGCTACACCTTC.